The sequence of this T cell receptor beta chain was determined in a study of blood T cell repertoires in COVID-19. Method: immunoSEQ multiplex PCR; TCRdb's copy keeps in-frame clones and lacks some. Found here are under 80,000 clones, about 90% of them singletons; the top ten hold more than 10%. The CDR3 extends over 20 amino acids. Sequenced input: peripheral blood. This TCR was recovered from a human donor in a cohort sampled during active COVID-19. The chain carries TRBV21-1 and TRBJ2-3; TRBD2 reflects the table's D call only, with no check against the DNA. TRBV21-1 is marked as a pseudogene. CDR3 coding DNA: TGTGCCAGCAGCAAAGAATCGGCTAGCGGGGGGGCTGTAAGAACAGATACGCAGTATTTT. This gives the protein CASSKESASGGAVRTDTQYF.